This T cell receptor (beta chain) was sequenced in a study of T cell repertoires in cytomegalovirus infection (dated by TCRdb to 2018 to 2020). Regarding the research as a whole: Donor HLA type was relevant to the analysis, because carriage of CMV infection together with the matching HLA type was indicated by public TCR beta signatures.

Of note for this clonotype: No cognate antigen has been identified for it. It has no much larger one-base neighbor in the sample; base qualities were not kept.

Sequencing instrument: Illumina HiSeq 1500. TCRdb reanalyzed the raw reads on its own, using fastp at Q25 for trimming and MiXCR for clone calling, and kept in-frame beta chains. Each CDR3 protein appears once, grouped with its most common genes and DNA. Across this sample there are nearly 450,000 distinct CDR3 sequences, with roughly 30% seen only once. Jointly, the top ten make up approximately 14% of the sample. Looking up the germline V gene yields CDR1 SNHLY and CDR2 FYNNEI. Including the terminal cysteine and phenylalanine, the CDR3 comprises 15 residues. The entry retains the CDR3 DNA only, 45 bases that are in frame from base 1. Trimmed from V: 2 bases; trimmed from J: 1 base; junction bases lacking a gene match: 2. What the research found in general, with its limitations: Cumulative frequency of public TCR beta family members discriminated carriers of CMV infection plus the relevant HLA type in this cohort and an independent 352-donor cohort. In the ex vivo response, HLA-C-restricted CMV-specific TCR beta clonotypes were dominant, and in two of eight donors the single most frequent clonotype came from this HLA-C-restricted group.

The material sequenced was PBMCs. The origin of this receptor is a human donor in good health (CMV status not recorded). Some clones in this sample may be carry-over from other donors' samples. The V and J genes are TRBV2 and TRBJ2-3, with 8 bases in between that match TRBD2. The CDR3 amino acid sequence is: CASSERGGGTDTQYF. The nucleotides are TGTGCCAGCAGTGAACGGGGGGGAGGCACAGATACGCAGTATTTT.